Listed below are T cell receptor beta chains from one sample, sequenced in a study of breast tumors, draining lymph nodes, adjacent tissues. TCRdb analysed the multiplex PCR reads with MiXCR anew, one entry per CDR3 protein. The sample consists of about 21,000 distinct CDR3 sequences, roughly 32% of them appearing once. Sample: breast tumor tissue. Receptors originate from a female donor with breast cancer. Some clones in this sample may be carry-over from other donors' samples. CDR3s include the opening cysteine and the closing phenylalanine or tryptophan. A D gene is named only where the DNA matches it firmly. Size is stated for part of the rows, as once, few or many counts, or as a class when the clone is expanded.

many,16,TRBD2,TRBV15,TRBJ2-7,TGTGCCACCAGCAGAGTAAGGTCTAGCGGGAGCTACGAGCAGTACTTC,CATSRVRSSGSYEQYF
many,13,TRBD1,TRBV10-3,TRBJ2-1,TGTGCCATCACCCAGGGGGTATACAATGAGCAGTTCTTC,CAITQGVYNEQFF
medium-sized,14,-,TRBV7-2,TRBJ2-5,TGTGCCAGCAGCCTCGGGACTTTTCAAGAGACCCAGTACTTC,CASSLGTFQETQYF
once,13,-,TRBV10-2,TRBJ2-2,TGCGCCACCTCGGGGCGGGACGCGGGGGAGCTGTTTTTT,CATSGRDAGELFF
-,13,TRBD2,TRBV20-1,TRBJ2-3,TGCAGTGGTGTGCGCGGGAGCTCAGATACGCAGTATTTT,CSGVRGSSDTQYF
many,14,TRBD2,TRBV12-3/TRBV12-4,TRBJ2-2,TGTGCCAGCAGAACTAGCGGGAGGGTCGGGGAGCTGTTTTTT,CASRTSGRVGELFF
many,15,-,TRBV6-6,TRBJ1-2,TGTGCCAGCAGTTACGGGGGGCGAGCTAACTATGGCTACACCTTC,CASSYGGRANYGYTF
many,15,TRBD2,TRBV28,TRBJ2-5,TGTGCCAGCAGTTCCGCGGGGGGGGAGGCGGAGACCCAGTACTTC,CASSSAGGEAETQYF
once,17,TRBD2,TRBV7-2,TRBJ2-1,TGTGCCAGCAGCTTAGCTAGCGGGAGTCCCCTCTACAATGAGCAGTTCTTC,CASSLASGSPLYNEQFF
medium-sized,12,-,TRBV20-1,TRBJ2-5,TGCAGTGCTAGGGTGGTCAGTGAGACCCAGTACTTC,CSARVVSETQYF
medium-sized,15,-,TRBV6-5,TRBJ2-5,TGTGCCAGCAGTTACTCGATATATGGGCAAGAGACCCAGTACTTC,CASSYSIYGQETQYF
many,11,-,TRBV18,TRBJ1-2,TGTGCCAGCTCACCACGGTATGGCTACACCTTC,CASSPRYGYTF
many,16,-,TRBV4-1,TRBJ1-4,TGCGCCAGCAGGGACCCCTCAGGGTCCTATGGTGAAAAACTGTTTTTT,CASRDPSGSYGEKLFF
many,17,-,TRBV6-2/TRBV6-3,TRBJ2-7,TGTGCCAGCAGTTACTCGACTGACGGCAGGGATAGGTACGAGCAGTACTTC,CASSYSTDGRDRYEQYF
many,16,TRBD2,TRBV27,TRBJ2-3,TGTGCCAGCAGCCTACTAGCGGGAGGTAGTACAGATACGCAGTATTTT,CASSLLAGGSTDTQYF
medium-sized,12,-,TRBV20-1,TRBJ2-7,TGCAGTGCTAGATGGACAGCTGGTGAGCAGTACTTC,CSARWTAGEQYF
-,13,TRBD1,TRBV12-3/TRBV12-4,TRBJ2-7,TGTGCCAGCAGCCCTGGGACAGGCTCCGAGCAGTACTTC,CASSPGTGSEQYF
-,18,TRBD1,TRBV7-9,TRBJ2-2,TGTGCCAGCAGCCGGCCGGGGACAGGGAGGGTGAACACCGGGGAGCCGTTTTTC,CASSRPGTGRVNTGEPFF
medium-sized,18,TRBD2,TRBV20-1,TRBJ2-7,TGCAGTGCTAGAGGGATTGCGTTAGATTTAGCGGGAGGCCCCGAGCAGTACTTC,CSARGIALDLAGGPEQYF
-,11,-,TRBV10-3,TRBJ2-7,TGTGCCATCAGAGGGGGGAGAGAGCAGTACTTC,CAIRGGREQYF
many,16,TRBD1,TRBV6-6,TRBJ1-5,TGTGCCAGCAGTTACCCAGGGGGAGGAGGCAATCAGCCCCAGCATTTT,CASSYPGGGGNQPQHF
many,20,TRBD1,TRBV20-1,TRBJ2-7,TGCAGTGCTAGCTCAATGATTTCGGGACAGGGGCCTCTGAATGGGGACGAGCAGTACTTC,CSASSMISGQGPLNGDEQYF
-,13,-,TRBV20-1,TRBJ2-5,TGCAGTGCGAGGCGGGGAGGGGGGGAGACCCAGTACTTC,CSARRGGGETQYF
many,13,TRBD2,TRBV18,TRBJ2-1,TGTGCCAGCTCACCCCCGACTAGCTATGAGCAGTTCTTC,CASSPPTSYEQFF
-,11,-,TRBV29-1,TRBJ2-7,TGCAGCGTTGAATCAGGGGGGGAGCAGTACTTC,CSVESGGEQYF
many,14,-,TRBV2,TRBJ2-6,TGTGCCAGCTCTCAGGATTTGTGGGCCAACGTCCTGACTTTC,CASSQDLWANVLTF
many,13,-,TRBV28,TRBJ2-5,TGTGCCAGCAGGGGACATCAGCAAGAGACCCAGTACTTC,CASRGHQQETQYF
many,14,-,TRBV6-5,TRBJ2-7,TGTGCCAGCAGCCCCCGTCCCTGGACCTACGAGCAGTACTTC,CASSPRPWTYEQYF
-,15,TRBD1,TRBV6-1,TRBJ1-6,TGTGCCAGCAGTGAGACCGGGACAGGGACTTCACCCCTCCACTTT,CASSETGTGTSPLHF
many,15,TRBD2,TRBV19,TRBJ2-1,TGTGCCACGGCGCCTAGCGGGGGGTGGGTCAATGAGCAGTTCTTC,CATAPSGGWVNEQFF
-,15,TRBD2,TRBV20-1,TRBJ2-7,TGCAGTGCTAGAGGGGCTAGCGGGAGCTCCTACGAGCAGTACTTC,CSARGASGSSYEQYF
-,13,-,TRBV6-4,TRBJ1-5,TGTGTCAGCAGTGCCGGACGCGATCAGCCCCAGCATTTC,CVSSAGRDQPQHF
many,15,-,TRBV15,TRBJ1-4,TGTGCCACCAGCCGCCGACCTACCACAAATGAAAAACTGTTTTTT,CATSRRPTTNEKLFF
medium-sized,15,-,TRBV12-3/TRBV12-4,TRBJ2-7,TGTGCCAGCAGTTTAGTCGGGCTATCACCGTACGAGCAGTACTTC,CASSLVGLSPYEQYF
many,15,-,TRBV5-1,TRBJ2-7,TGCGCCAGCAGCTTGGGGCAGGCGCTCTCCTACGAGCAGTACTTC,CASSLGQALSYEQYF
many,12,-,TRBV25-1,TRBJ2-7,TGTGCCAGCAGTGAGCAGGCTCAAGAGCAGTACTTC,CASSEQAQEQYF
-,15,-,TRBV9,TRBJ1-4,TGTGCCAGCAGCGAGGGGGTTACAACTAATGAAAAACTGTTTTTT,CASSEGVTTNEKLFF
many,14,-,TRBV6-2/TRBV6-3,TRBJ1-3,TGTGCCAGCAGGACGACCTTCTCTGGAAACACCATATATTTT,CASRTTFSGNTIYF
many,13,-,TRBV12-3/TRBV12-4,TRBJ2-5,TGTGCCAGCAGCATATCCTATTCGGAGACCCAGTACTTC,CASSISYSETQYF
many,15,-,TRBV10-1,TRBJ2-5,TGCGCCAGCAGGGCCGGGCCCCGACACCAAGAGACCCAGTACTTC,CASRAGPRHQETQYF
many,15,-,TRBV20-1,TRBJ1-2,TGCAGTGCTAAGGGTGAACCGGGACCCAATCGGGGCTACACCTTC,CSAKGEPGPNRGYTF
many,11,-,TRBV7-2,TRBJ2-1,TGTGCCAGCACCCGGGCCGATGAGCAGTTCTTC,CASTRADEQFF
medium-sized,15,-,TRBV11-2,TRBJ1-6,TGTGCCAGCAGCTTAAAGCCGGGTATGGATTCACCCCTCCACTTT,CASSLKPGMDSPLHF
-,11,-,TRBV29-1,TRBJ2-7,TGCAGCGTTGGGGACCCTGGTGAGCAGTACTTC,CSVGDPGEQYF
-,11,-,TRBV29-1,TRBJ1-2,TGCAGCGTAGGGGCGAGGTATGGCTACACCTTC,CSVGARYGYTF
medium-sized,13,-,TRBV7-2,TRBJ2-3,TGTGCCAGCAACCAACCACGCGCAGATACGCAGTATTTT,CASNQPRADTQYF
medium-sized,15,-,TRBV10-3,TRBJ2-3,TGTGCCATCAGTGCCGGGGGAATAAGCACAGATACGCAGTATTTT,CAISAGGISTDTQYF
many,16,TRBD2,TRBV5-1,TRBJ2-2,TGCGCCAGCAGCTCCCTAGCGGGAGGAAACACCGGGGAGCTGTTTTTT,CASSSLAGGNTGELFF
-,15,TRBD2,TRBV5-6,TRBJ2-1,TGTGCCAGCTTCCTCGGCGGGACTAGAAGCAATGAGCAGTTCTTC,CASFLGGTRSNEQFF
many,16,TRBD2,TRBV14,TRBJ2-1,TGTGCCAGCAGCCAAAGAAAGGGACTAGCGGGATTGGGGCAGTTCTTC,CASSQRKGLAGLGQFF
many,13,-,TRBV7-3,TRBJ2-2,TGTGCCAGCAGCTTGACAGGAACCGGGGAGCTGTTTTTT,CASSLTGTGELFF
once,12,-,TRBV18,TRBJ2-7,TGTGCCAGCTCACCAGGCTCCTACGAGCAGTACTTC,CASSPGSYEQYF
many,15,-,TRBV19,TRBJ2-3,TGTGCCAGTAGTTCCGGCGGGATTAGCACAGATACGCAGTATTTT,CASSSGGISTDTQYF
many,16,TRBD2,TRBV7-8,TRBJ2-2,TGTGCCAGCACCCTGACTAGCGGGGAGTTAACCGGGGAGCTGTTTTTT,CASTLTSGELTGELFF